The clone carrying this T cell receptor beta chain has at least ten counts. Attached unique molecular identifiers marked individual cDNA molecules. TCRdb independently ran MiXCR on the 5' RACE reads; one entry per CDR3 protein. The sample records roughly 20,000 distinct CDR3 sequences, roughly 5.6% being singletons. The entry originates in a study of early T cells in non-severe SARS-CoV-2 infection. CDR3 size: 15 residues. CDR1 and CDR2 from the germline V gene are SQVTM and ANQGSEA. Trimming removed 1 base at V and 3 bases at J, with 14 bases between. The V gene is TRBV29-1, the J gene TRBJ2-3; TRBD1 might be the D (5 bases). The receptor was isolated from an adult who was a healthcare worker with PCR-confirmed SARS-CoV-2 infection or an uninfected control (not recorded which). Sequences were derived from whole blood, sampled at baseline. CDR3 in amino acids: CSVEADIRTTDTQYF. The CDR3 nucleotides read TGCAGCGTTGAAGCGGACATCAGAACAACAGATACGCAGTATTTT.